The 27 T cell receptor beta chains below come from one sample, sequenced in a study of blood T cells in healthy people across ages. Next came a second PCR, run for about 6 to 11 cycles, which used a sample-barcoded 5' primer along with a J-beta primer mix. TCRdb recomputed calls from the 5' RACE reads with MiXCR, one row per CDR3 protein. Here the sample spans 1.5 million to 2 million distinct CDR3 sequences, around 48% being singletons. Input material: blood. These receptors came from a woman aged 40-49 years in good health.

This rearrangement joins TRBV18 to TRBJ2-7; TRBD1 is a possible D gene (5 bases). Germline CDR1 reads KGHSH; CDR2 reads LQKENI. Trimming took off 3 bases at V and 3 bases at J, with 18 bases between the two ends. The CDR3 spans 16 residues. CDR3 sequence: CASSPLDSLLSYEQYF. The CDR3 coding sequence is TGTGCCAGCTCACCCTTAGACAGCCTCCTCAGCTACGAGCAGTACTTC.

The chain links TRBV7-9 to TRBJ1-2, with unresolved D. Between the trimmed V and J ends, which lost 2 bases and 1 base, there was a span of 8 bases. The germline V gene has CDR1 SEHNR and CDR2 FQNEAQ (reference sequence). The CDR3 is made up of 14 amino acids. The CDR3 sequence is CASSLFGSNYGYTF. The CDR3 coding sequence is TGTGCCAGCAGCTTATTCGGGAGTAACTATGGCTACACCTTC.

This clonotype was recorded at least ten times. CDR3 loop: CASSRQVYEQYF. As DNA, the CDR3 is TGTGCCAGCAGCCGACAGGTCTACGAGCAGTACTTC. The chain links TRBV6-2 or TRBV6-3 to TRBJ2-7; a weak D match, TRBD1 (6 bases). The V and J ends lost 6 bases and 3 bases respectively, with 9 bases between them. The CDR3 is made up of 12 amino acids. Germline CDR1 MNHEY, CDR2 SVGEGT.

This clonotype was counted a few times. The chain recombines TRBV29-1 with TRBJ2-7; D uncertain. The CDR3 covers 12 residues. V was pared by 0 bases and J by 7 bases, with 10 bases between. CDR1 SQVTM and CDR2 ANQGSEA come from the germline V gene. CDR3 DNA: TGCAGCGTTGAAGACAGCGTTCCTGAGCAGTACTTC. Its translation is CSVEDSVPEQYF.

The chain couples TRBV9 to TRBJ1-2, with a possible D match to TRBD1 (5 bases). V lost 0 bases, J lost 9 bases, and 27 bases lay in between. The CDR3 totals 18 residues. Germline V lookup: CDR1 SGDLS, CDR2 YYNGEE. CDR3 amino acids: CASSVGQGIGALRQRYTF. DNA of the CDR3: TGTGCCAGCAGCGTAGGGCAGGGTATCGGGGCCCTTCGCCAGCGCTACACCTTC.

The J gene is TRBJ2-1, the V gene TRBV20-1; 10 nucleotides line up with TRBD2. This CDR3 comprises 15 residues. The V and J ends lost 3 bases and 7 bases, in that order; junction bases with no gene match: 9. Germline V gene sequence: CDR1 DFQATT, CDR2 SNEGSKA (reference sequence). CDR3 loop: CSARERGGLWNEQFF. The CDR3 DNA sequence: TGCAGTGCTAGGGAGCGGGGGGGCCTTTGGAATGAGCAGTTCTTC.

In its sample, this clonotype was seen a few times. The chain carries TRBV20-1 and TRBJ1-5; the D is unclear. CDR1 is DFQATT and CDR2 is SNEGSKA in the germline V gene (reference sequence). The ends were cut back, 2 bases at V and 1 base at J, with 3 bases in the middle. The CDR3 totals 12 residues. The CDR3 loop reads CSARPSNQPQHF. The CDR3 DNA follows: TGCAGTGCTAGACCCAGCAATCAGCCCCAGCATTTT.

CDR3 in DNA: TGCAGCGTTTCAGAAGGTCCGCAGCCCCAGCATTTT. As protein: CSVSEGPQPQHF. The V gene is TRBV29-1, the J gene TRBJ1-5; the D is unclear. The germline V gene encodes CDR1 SQVTM and CDR2 ANQGSEA. V lost 5 bases and J 7 bases, leaving 12 bases between the germline ends. This CDR3 has 12 amino acids. The complete variable domain, with remaining parts taken from reference TRBV29-1 and TRBJ1-5, reads SAVISQKPSRDICQRGTSLTIQCQVDSQVTMMFWYRQQPGQSLTLIATANQGSEATYESGFVIDKFPISRPNLTFSTLTVSNMSPEDSSIYLCSVSEGPQPQHFGDGTRLSIL.

The genes are TRBV20-1 and TRBJ2-7; D might be TRBD1 or TRBD2, each matching 5 bases. Germline loops: CDR1 DFQATT, CDR2 SNEGSKA (reference sequence). V lost 6 bases and J lost 7, with 22 bases in between. The CDR3 sequence is 14 residues long. CDR3 sequence: CSALARDPAFEQYF. The DNA of the CDR3 is TGCAGTGCCCTAGCCCGGGACCCGGCTTTTGAGCAGTACTTC.

V gene TRBV20-1 combines with J gene TRBJ2-3; 8 positions match TRBD2. J lost 5 bases, V lost 5 bases, and 12 bases had no gene match. The CDR3 is made up of 15 amino acids. Per the germline V gene, CDR1 is DFQATT and CDR2 is SNEGSKA (reference sequence). The CDR3 coding sequence is TGCAGTGCTCCTTCGACTATGCGGGGGGAAGATACGCAGTATTTT. Its translation is CSAPSTMRGEDTQYF.

V and J are TRBV7-8 and TRBJ2-6; D ambiguous. V lost 1 base and J 3 bases, leaving 7 bases between the germline ends. The CDR3 is 15 amino acids. Germline values: CDR1 SGHVS, CDR2 FQNEAQ. The CDR3 sequence: CASSLGLFGANVLTF. DNA for the CDR3: TGTGCCAGCAGCTTAGGACTCTTTGGGGCCAACGTCCTGACTTTC.

This clonotype was observed at least ten times. V gene TRBV12-3 or TRBV12-4 combines with J gene TRBJ2-5; TRBD2 is a possible D gene (5 bases). The CDR3 totals 13 residues. The V end was cut by 6 bases, the J end by 5 bases, with 13 bases between. The CDR3 here is CASSLRGSETQYF. CDR3 coding DNA: TGTGCCAGCAGCCTTCGGGGAAGCGAGACCCAGTACTTC.

This sequence joins TRBV4-3 and TRBJ1-2; no clear D gene. Looked up from germline, CDR1 is LGHNA and CDR2 is YSLEER. The V gene lost 4 bases and the J gene lost 2 bases, with 11 bases spanning the gap. This CDR3 has 14 amino acids. CDR3 bases: TGCGCCAGCAGCCCCGACTACCTAAACTATGGCTACACCTTC. It specifies CASSPDYLNYGYTF.

The gene calls are TRBV6-5 and TRBJ2-5; D might be TRBD1 or TRBD2, each matching 5 bases. Per the germline V gene, CDR1 is MNHEY and CDR2 is SVGAGI. This CDR3 contains 16 residues. Trimming stripped 2 bases from V and 0 bases from J, with 13 bases between. CDR3 protein: CASSYPRDEDQETQYF. CDR3 nucleotides: TGTGCCAGCAGTTACCCCCGGGACGAAGACCAAGAGACCCAGTACTTC.

The chain couples TRBV5-1 to TRBJ1-1, with 8 bases that match TRBD1. V was clipped by 0 bases and J by 8 bases; unmatched bases: 6. This CDR3 comprises 14 residues. Germline V gene lookup returns CDR1 SGHRS and CDR2 YFSETQ. The CDR3 sequence is CASSLGTGSREAFF. CDR3 nucleotide sequence: TGCGCCAGCAGCTTGGGGACAGGGTCTCGCGAAGCTTTCTTT.

The chain recombines TRBV6-6 with TRBJ1-1, with D tentatively TRBD1 (5 bases). The CDR3 is 12 amino acids. Germline values: CDR1 MNHNY, CDR2 SVGAGI (reference sequence). The V gene lost 7 bases and the J gene lost 7 bases, with 13 bases spanning the gap. The CDR3: CASNGDSGEAFF. The CDR3 DNA reads TGTGCCAGCAACGGGGACTCAGGTGAAGCTTTCTTT.

The chain carries TRBV7-2 and TRBJ2-7; D not resolved. This CDR3 spans 14 amino acids. Trimming stripped 5 bases from V and 2 bases from J, with 13 bases between. Germline CDR1 SGHTA, CDR2 FQGNSA. This CDR3 is CASSQSSPPYEQYF. The CDR3 DNA follows: TGTGCCAGCAGCCAGTCGAGCCCGCCCTACGAGCAGTACTTC.

V usage is TRBV6-6 and J usage is TRBJ2-6; TRBD1 agrees at 7 bases. Germline V CDR1 and CDR2: MNHNY, SVGAGI (reference sequence). J gave up 0 bases and V 9 bases, and 11 bases lay outside the gene matches. There are 17 residues in the CDR3. CDR3 sequence (DNA): TGTGCCAGTACGACGACAGGGTCCAGCTCTGGGGCCAACGTCCTGACTTTC. This gives the protein CASTTTGSSSGANVLTF.

In its sample, this clonotype was seen a few times. The chain couples TRBV3-1 to TRBJ2-5, with 11 nucleotides matching TRBD2. J was trimmed by 1 base and V by 2 bases; bases with no gene match: 6. The CDR3 is 17 amino acids. Germline CDR1 and CDR2: LGHDT and YNNKEL (reference sequence). The CDR3: CASSQRRLAGGQETQYF. CDR3 bases: TGTGCCAGCAGCCAACGCCGCCTAGCGGGGGGCCAAGAGACCCAGTACTTC.

The chain uses TRBV5-5 and TRBJ2-7; D uncertain. Trimming shortened V by 3 bases and J by 0 bases, and 13 bases separated the two germline ends. This CDR3 comprises 15 residues. Per the germline V gene, CDR1 is SGHKS and CDR2 is YYEKEE (reference sequence). CDR3 nucleotides: TGTGCCAGCAGCTCTGATATTCCAGGCTCCTACGAGCAGTACTTC. Translation gives CASSSDIPGSYEQYF.

This clonotype has only a few counts. The CDR3 protein is CASRGLSNIQYF. The CDR3 DNA reads TGTGCCAGCCGCGGATTGAGCAACATTCAGTACTTC. This chain joins TRBV25-1 and TRBJ2-4; no firm D call. Deletions cut 8 bases from V and 7 bases from J, with 12 bases between. Germline loops: CDR1 MGHDK, CDR2 SYGVNS. The CDR3 contains 12 residues. Full variable domain (remainder filled in from reference TRBV25-1 and TRBJ2-4): EADIYQTPRYLVIGTGKKITLECSQTMGHDKMYWYQQDPGMELHLIHYSYGVNSTEKGDLSSESTVSRIRTEHFPLTLESARPSHTSQYLCASRGLSNIQYFGAGTRLSVL.

This clonotype was seen more than once but under ten times. This sequence joins TRBV25-1 and TRBJ2-6; D unclear. The CDR3 is 15 amino acids. Trimming stripped 6 bases from V and 2 bases from J, with 11 bases between. The V gene's germline CDR1 is MGHDK and CDR2 SYGVNS. CDR3 DNA sequence: TGTGCCAGCAGCAGATGGATAACTGGGGCCAACGTCCTGACTTTC. It codes for CASSRWITGANVLTF. Supplemented by reference TRBV25-1 and TRBJ2-6, the full variable domain reads EADIYQTPRYLVIGTGKKITLECSQTMGHDKMYWYQQDPGMELHLIHYSYGVNSTEKGDLSSESTVSRIRTEHFPLTLESARPSHTSQYLCASSRWITGANVLTFGAGSRLTVL.

This clonotype was seen only a few times. This sequence joins TRBV5-4 and TRBJ1-2, with 9 bases lining up with TRBD1. The V gene end was trimmed by 3 bases and the J gene end by 2 bases; junction bases not matched to a gene: 8. The CDR3 spans 16 residues. Germline CDR1 is SGHNT and CDR2 is YYREEE (reference sequence). CDR3 loop: CASSYSAGTGNYGYTF. In DNA form, the CDR3 reads TGTGCCAGCAGCTACAGTGCCGGGACAGGGAACTATGGCTACACCTTC.

This rearrangement joins TRBV5-1 to TRBJ2-3; D is uncertain. In germline, CDR1 is SGHRS, CDR2 YFSETQ. The length of the CDR3 is 13 residues. V shed 4 bases and J shed 5 bases, with 11 bases lying between them. The CDR3 bases are TGCGCCAGCAGCGTGCTACTGCGAGATACGCAGTATTTT. Translation: CASSVLLRDTQYF.

The chain recombines TRBV6-5 with TRBJ2-6, with a tentative D call TRBD2 (6 bases). The CDR3 loop spans 17 amino acids. Looked up from germline, CDR1 is MNHEY and CDR2 is SVGAGI. Deletions cut 2 bases from V and 0 bases from J, with 11 bases between. This chain's CDR3 is CASSYLGTFSGANVLTF. CDR3 coding DNA: TGTGCCAGCAGTTACCTTGGGACTTTCTCTGGGGCCAACGTCCTGACTTTC.

V gene TRBV6-5 combines with J gene TRBJ2-4; 9 bases align to TRBD1. The DNA matches TRBJ2-7 better at its end, which makes the J call doubtful. The CDR3 runs to 16 residues. Germline CDR1 reads MNHEY; CDR2 reads SVGAGI. CDR3 loop: CASSYSAGTGHYEQYF. DNA for the CDR3: TGTGCCAGCAGTTACTCAGCCGGGACAGGGCACTACGAGCAGTACTTC.

The chain couples TRBV4-1 to TRBJ2-1, with D perhaps TRBD1 (5 bases). The CDR3 is 15 residues long. Looked up from germline, CDR1 is MGHRA and CDR2 is YSYEKL. V was trimmed by 6 bases and J by 6 bases, leaving 18 bases between them. The CDR3 coding sequence is TGCGCCAGCAGTACAGGACGAGCGCAAGGCAATGAGCAGTTCTTC. Its protein product is CASSTGRAQGNEQFF.